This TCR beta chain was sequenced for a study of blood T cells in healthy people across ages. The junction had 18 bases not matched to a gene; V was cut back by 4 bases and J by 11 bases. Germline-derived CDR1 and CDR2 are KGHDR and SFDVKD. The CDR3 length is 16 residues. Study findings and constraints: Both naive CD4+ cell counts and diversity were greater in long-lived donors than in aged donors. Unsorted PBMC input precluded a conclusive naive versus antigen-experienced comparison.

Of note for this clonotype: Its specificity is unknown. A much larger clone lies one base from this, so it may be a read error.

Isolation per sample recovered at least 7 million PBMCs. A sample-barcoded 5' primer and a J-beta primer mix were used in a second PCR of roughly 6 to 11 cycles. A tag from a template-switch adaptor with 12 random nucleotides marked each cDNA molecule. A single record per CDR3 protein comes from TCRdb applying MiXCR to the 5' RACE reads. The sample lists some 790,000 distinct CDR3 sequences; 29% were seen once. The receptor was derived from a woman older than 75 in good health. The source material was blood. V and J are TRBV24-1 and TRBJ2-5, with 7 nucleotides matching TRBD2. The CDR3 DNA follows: TGTGCCACCAGTGACCCGACTAGCAGGGTATACAATGAGCAGTACTTC. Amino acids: CATSDPTSRVYNEQYF.